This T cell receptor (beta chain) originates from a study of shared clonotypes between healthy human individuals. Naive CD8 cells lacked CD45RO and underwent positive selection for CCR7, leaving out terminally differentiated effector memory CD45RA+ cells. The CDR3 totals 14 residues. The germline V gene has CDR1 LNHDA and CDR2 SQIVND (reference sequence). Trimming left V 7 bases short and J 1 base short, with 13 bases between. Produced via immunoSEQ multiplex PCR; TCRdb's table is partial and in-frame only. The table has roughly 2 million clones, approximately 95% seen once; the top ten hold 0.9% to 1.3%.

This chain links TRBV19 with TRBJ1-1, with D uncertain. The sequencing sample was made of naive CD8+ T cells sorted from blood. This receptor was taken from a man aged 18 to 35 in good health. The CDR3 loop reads CASTTRYENTEAFF. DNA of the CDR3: TGTGCCAGTACGACGCGCTACGAGAACACTGAAGCTTTCTTT.